Given below is one T cell receptor (beta chain) in context. As yet, its antigen is unknown. This sample stems from a study of blood T cells in healthy people across ages. Germline CDR1 SGDLS, CDR2 YYNGEE. This CDR3 contains 17 residues. Trimming removed 4 bases at V and 6 bases at J, with 23 bases between. Each donor gave 9 to 10 milliliters of peripheral blood. General observations from the study: Compared with aged donors, long-lived donors showed fewer expanded clones, suggesting selection.

Combining a sample-barcoded 5' primer with a J-beta primer mix, a second PCR ran for roughly 7 to 11 cycles. MiXCR, run by TCRdb on the 5' RACE reads, gives a single entry per CDR3 protein. Here the sample spans 790,000 or so distinct CDR3 sequences, 46% being singletons. The TCR comes from an elderly man in good health. This chain links TRBV9 with TRBJ1-3; no definite D call. Sequencing input: blood. The CDR3 DNA reads TGTGCCAGCAGCTCAAAAACCCCAGACATCGGTGAAAACACCATATATTTT. It is translated as CASSSKTPDIGENTIYF.